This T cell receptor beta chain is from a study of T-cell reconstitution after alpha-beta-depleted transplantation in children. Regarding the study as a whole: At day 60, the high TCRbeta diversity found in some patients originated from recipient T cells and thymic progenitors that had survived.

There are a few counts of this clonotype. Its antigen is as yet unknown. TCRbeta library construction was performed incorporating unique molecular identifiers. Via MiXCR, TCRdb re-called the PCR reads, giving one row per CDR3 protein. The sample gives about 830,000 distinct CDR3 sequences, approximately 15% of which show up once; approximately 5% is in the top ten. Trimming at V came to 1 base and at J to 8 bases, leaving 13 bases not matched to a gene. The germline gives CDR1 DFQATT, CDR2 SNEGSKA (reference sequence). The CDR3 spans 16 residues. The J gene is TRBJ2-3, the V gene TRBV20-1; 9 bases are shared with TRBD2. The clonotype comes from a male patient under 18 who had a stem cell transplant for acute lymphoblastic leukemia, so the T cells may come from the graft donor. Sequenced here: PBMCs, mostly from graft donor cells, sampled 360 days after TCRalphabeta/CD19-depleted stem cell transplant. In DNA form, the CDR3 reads TGCAGTGCTAGAGTGGGCGGGAGGGCCCGGAGGGGTACGCAGTATTTT. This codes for CSARVGGRARRGTQYF.